A single sample is the source of the 3 T cell receptor beta chains below, sequenced in a study of T cell responses to AZD1222 COVID-19 vaccine. Generated by immunoSEQ multiplex PCR, the TCRdb table keeps only in-frame clones and is missing some. The sample has 100,000 to 150,000 clones, roughly 91% seen once. Specimen: peripheral blood, collected 28 days after the second AZD1222 dose. Every receptor here comes from an adult who received the AZD1222 COVID-19 vaccine.

V and J are TRBV5-4 and TRBJ2-2, with unresolved D. CDR1 is SGHNT, CDR2 YYREEE, per germline (reference sequence). V lost 1 base and J lost 0, with 4 bases in between. There are 14 residues in the CDR3. CDR3 loop: CASSLWSNTGELFF. Here the CDR3 DNA reads TGTGCCAGCAGCTTGTGGTCGAACACCGGGGAGCTGTTTTTT. Combining the CDR3 with reference TRBV5-4 and TRBJ2-2 gives the whole variable domain ETGVTQSPTHLIKTRGQQVTLRCSSQSGHNTVSWYQQALGQGPQFIFQYYREEENGRGNFPPRFSGLQFPNYSSELNVNALELDDSALYLCASSLWSNTGELFFGEGSRLTVL.

In the case of this clone: The same CDR3 arises from other DNA sequences in this sample as well. The rearrangement links TRBV5-1 to TRBJ1-1; D gene unclear. The CDR3 consists of 14 residues. Germline V gene sequence: CDR1 SGHRS, CDR2 YFSETQ. V lost 0 bases and J lost 1, with 7 bases in between. The CDR3 DNA reads TGCGCCAGCAGCTTGGATCGGCCGAACACTGAAGCTTTCTTT. Protein: CASSLDRPNTEAFF.

The chain recombines TRBV6-5 with TRBJ2-7, with unresolved D. The ends were cut back, 4 bases at V and 7 bases at J, with 8 bases in the middle. This CDR3 spans 11 amino acids. Germline loops: CDR1 MNHEY, CDR2 SVGAGI. The CDR3 protein is CASSSMGEQYF. The DNA of the CDR3 is TGTGCCAGCAGTTCCATGGGGGAGCAGTACTTC.